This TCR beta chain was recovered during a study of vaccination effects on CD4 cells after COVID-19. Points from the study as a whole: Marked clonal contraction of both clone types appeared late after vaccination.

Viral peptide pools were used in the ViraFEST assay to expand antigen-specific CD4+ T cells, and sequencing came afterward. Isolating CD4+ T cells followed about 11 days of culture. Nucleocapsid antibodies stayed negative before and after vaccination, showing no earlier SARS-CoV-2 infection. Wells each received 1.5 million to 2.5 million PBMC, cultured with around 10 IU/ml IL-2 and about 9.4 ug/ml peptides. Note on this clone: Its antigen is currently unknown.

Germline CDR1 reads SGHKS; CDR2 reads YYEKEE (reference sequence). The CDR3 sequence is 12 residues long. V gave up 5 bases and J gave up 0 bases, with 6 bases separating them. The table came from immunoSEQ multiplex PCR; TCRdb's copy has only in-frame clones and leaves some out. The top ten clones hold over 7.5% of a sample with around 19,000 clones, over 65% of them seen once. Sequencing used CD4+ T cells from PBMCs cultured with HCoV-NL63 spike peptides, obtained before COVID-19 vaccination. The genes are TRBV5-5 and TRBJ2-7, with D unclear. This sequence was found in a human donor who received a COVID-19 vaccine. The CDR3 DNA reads TGTGCCAGCAGGACCTCCTCCTACGAGCAGTACTTC. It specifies CASRTSSYEQYF.